This T cell receptor (beta chain) was obtained from a study of T cell repertoires in cytomegalovirus infection. Points on this clonotype: Its antigen is currently unknown.

Trimming removed 6 bases at V and 7 bases at J, with 22 bases between. The CDR3 spans 16 residues. Germline V CDR1 and CDR2: LNHDA, SQIVND (reference sequence). TCRdb re-called the reads with MiXCR, one entry per CDR3 protein. Of 480,000 or so distinct CDR3 sequences listed, roughly 10% are singletons. Overall study results and limits: Dominant in the ex vivo response were TCR beta clonotypes restricted by HLA-C and specific for CMV.

Sequencing was performed on PBMCs. The gene calls are TRBV19 and TRBJ1-5, with D perhaps matching TRBD1 (5 bases). This receptor was taken from a human donor in good health (CMV status not recorded). Some clones in this sample may be carry-over from other donors' samples. CDR3 in amino acids: CASSPTGRGREQPQHF. The DNA for the CDR3 is TGTGCCAGTAGCCCCACGGGAAGGGGCCGGGAGCAGCCCCAGCATTTT.